This TCR beta chain was retrieved from a study of cytomegalovirus exposure and HLA in healthy donors (dated by TCRdb to about 2017). A note on the overall study: In an earlier analysis of some 610 of the donors, under 300 Gb of sequence data and 117 million unique TCR beta sequences from some 170 million T cells were reported. The number of typed donors differed by locus: roughly 620-640 for A, B, C, DRB1 and DQB1; 522 for DQA1; around 580 for DPA1; and 450 to 480 for DPB1. Donor age, sex, ethnicity and CMV serostatus were compiled alongside the repertoire data. The study was designed to test whether signatures of past pathogen exposure could be identified by cataloging public T cell receptors. The study combined high-throughput TCR immunosequencing, statistical association of individual TCRs with disease status, and machine learning to predict cytomegalovirus infection status. In addition to the first cohort of hundreds of subjects, a separate validation cohort of about 120 different subjects was used. Among around 400 genotyped donors of the cohort, an average of approximately 240,000 unique TCR beta nucleotide sequences were sequenced per donor, roughly 20% of them non-productive. Every discovery cohort repertoire had been produced on one sequencing platform. An early release covering roughly 600 HLA-typed donors comprised 250 to 350 gigabases of sequencing data and around 85 million unique TCR sequences. Class I and class II HLA loci were covered by the typing at four-digit resolution. An earlier analysis of approximately 580 of the donors used high-throughput TCR beta sequencing to judge whether each TCR beta V gene segment behaved as functional or pseudogenic. Genome-wide SNP genotypes for about 65% of the roughly 670 donors were used in a later genetic analysis, which treated that subset as a discovery cohort. The study used immunosequencing to profile the T cell repertoires of approximately 690 subjects and linked those repertoires to cytomegalovirus serostatus. Because of strong linkage in the cohort, roughly 5 DR-DQ haplotypes were treated as single units for association and clustering. The genetic ancestry cluster associated with self-reported Caucasian donors included 81% of the approximately 400 genotyped donors. Rather than drawing on any new phenotypic data, the later analysis identified candidate immune exposures from TCR beta sequences and the way those sequences occurred across donors. To study patterns of TCR occurrence, a later analysis re-analyzed previously published TCR beta repertoires from hundreds of donors and added high-resolution HLA genotyping.

Broad study findings and their caveats: HLA typing was unavailable for some donors at each locus, so association tests used only the typed subset. A cluster of highly shared sequence variants was judged likely to be a technical artifact of the sequencing pipeline. This cohort had only TCR beta chains sequenced, and the lack of alpha or paired-chain data limited which features could be detected. Presence/absence analyses assumed roughly uniform sequencing depth across donors, an assumption that may not hold. Correlated functional status among segregating V segments might be attributable to linkage disequilibrium, but an unknown experimental factor could not be ruled out. Because counts were too low, around 17 rarely observed V segments, including chromosome 9 orphons, were left out of the earlier analysis of a few hundred of the donors. In a later analysis, HLA-associated TCR beta chains were found to be more clonally expanded and to have lower generation probabilities than equally common non-associated chains. At a false discovery rate of 0.05, a later analysis linked approximately 18,000 TCR beta sequences to specific HLA alleles. Immune exposure information for the cohort was limited to CMV serostatus. A later analysis found that TCR association rates varied across HLA loci, with DRB1 alleles showing the most associated TCRs and HLA-C alleles the fewest. A later genetic analysis reported fewer N-insertions in productive TCRs among donors in an Asian-associated ancestry cluster than the roughly 650-donor mean. It was suggested by the authors that the approach could potentially be generalized to other disease states and immunological phenotypes. Assigning TCR associations to individual alleles was difficult when HLA alleles, especially DR and DQ, strongly co-occurred. The 87-base-pair reads could not distinguish some IMGT-functional V segments, including TRBV6-2 and TRBV6-3, so those segments were excluded. Most TCR sequences were observed very rarely across donors, whereas some public TCRs were present in many individuals. In both the original and validation cohorts, the classifier was reported to diagnose cytomegalovirus status with high specificity and sensitivity. An association between a missense DCLRE1C variant and V-gene and J-gene trimming of TCR beta chains was found in a later genetic analysis and replicated in an independent cohort. According to a later analysis, parvovirus B19, influenza, CMV and Epstein-Barr virus appeared linked to several top co-occurrence clusters. In vitro tests confirmed that a few of the cytomegalovirus-associated TCR beta chains recognize cytomegalovirus antigens. In an earlier analysis of some 500 of the donors, most TCR beta V segments appeared in productive rearrangements about 87% or about 30% of the time, broadly matching IMGT annotations. A total of some 180 TCR beta chains were listed by the study as associated with cytomegalovirus. A further reported finding was that TCR beta sequences accurately predicted the HLA-A and HLA-B alleles for most subjects in the first cohort. According to a later analysis, most CMV-associated TCR beta chains appeared to be HLA-restricted, and the HLA associations seemed to be driven largely by CMV exposure.

In total, approximately 690 healthy bone marrow donors made up the cohort. At the time of sampling, every cohort member was nominally healthy, though immune exposures that went unrecorded were likely present. The donor tested CMV seropositive and was one of the 289 seropositive cohort members. A peripheral blood sample was provided by each donor, and peripheral blood mononuclear cells were used for TCR beta sequencing. Genomic DNA was extracted from the blood cell samples with the Qiagen DNeasy Blood Extraction Kit. The protocol used for the library was the immunoSEQ multiplex PCR assay. The multiplex PCR relied on a mix of 60 forward primers for TCR Vbeta segments and 13 reverse primers for TCR Jbeta segments. The CDR3 region of rearranged TCR beta genes was amplified from genomic DNA by a multiplex PCR assay. Amplified TCR beta libraries were sequenced as 87-base-pair reads on the Illumina HiSeq System. Regarding the original processing steps: A later analysis counted around 72 million unique TCR beta chains across the 550 to 800 repertoires, and roughly 9.9 million of these chains were shared by at least two donors. A nearest-neighbor algorithm error-corrected the raw reads and collapsed the reads into unique sequences, merging closely related sequences to remove PCR and sequencing errors. CDR3 sequences were aligned to IMGT reference sequences to assign V, D and J gene segments. For a sequence to be retained, a match of at least six nucleotides to both a V gene segment and a J gene segment was required. A rearrangement counted as productive if the CDR3 had no stop codons and remained in frame with V and J, and every other rearrangement counted as non-productive. Following IMGT convention, CDR3 was defined as the stretch from the second conserved V-encoded cysteine to the conserved J-encoded phenylalanine. In an earlier analysis of around 540 of the donors, sequences lacking an unambiguous match to a single V gene segment were excluded. An earlier analysis of 550 to 650 of the donors classified V segments as functional when productive rearrangements were above 56.7% and as segregating when the standard deviation between donors was above 5%. A statistical classification framework was built for diagnosing cytomegalovirus status from the catalog of TCR beta chain sequences. In a later analysis, TCR nucleotide sequences were compared against IMGT/GENE-DB human TR gene sequences so that V and J genes could be assigned. Using the TCRdist pipeline, a later analysis assigned CDR3 sequences along with most-parsimonious VDJ recombination scenarios. In a later analysis, each TCR beta chain was defined by its CDR3 amino acid sequence together with its V-gene family, and reads without a unique V-gene family were excluded. In a later analysis, 450 to 600 highly shared, low-generation-probability nucleotide sequences were removed to address suspected cross-contamination and a sequencing artifact. For each public chain, a later analysis derived a clonal expansion index from normalized ranks of inferred template counts within each repertoire. Generation probabilities in a later analysis came from a VDJ recombination model fitted to out-of-frame rearrangements, and those results were checked against IGoR. In a later analysis, TCR-TCR, TCR-HLA and TCR-CMV co-occurrence was scored with hypergeometric tests, and a repertoire-size bias correction was applied to TCR pairs. To estimate false discovery rates, a later analysis permuted the HLA or CMV assignments 20 times. In a later analysis, co-occurring TCRs were grouped with DBSCAN, and TCRdist sequence similarity was added when clustering was performed within HLA-allele-positive subsets. Repertoires with fewer than 30,000 or more than 120,000 public chains were left out of co-occurrence clustering, as were about five repertoires with anomalous nucleotide sharing. Sourced from immuneACCESS, this table was stored by TCRdb with only in-frame sequences that have V and J called. A share of the clones is absent; for the studies checked, an unresolved V gene accounts for under half, and the remainder has no known explanation. V, J and clone size were drawn from that table, and D and trimming were deduced from the DNA. The sample profile shows 45,000 to 65,000 clones; less than 75% of them were found once. The ten biggest clones cover less than 25% of the sample.

Turning to this clone: Its antigen is not yet known. It has no much larger one-base neighbor in the sample; base qualities were not kept.

Germline trimming: 5 bases from V, 8 bases from J; junction bases outside gene matches: 9. The cysteine opens and the phenylalanine closes a CDR3 of 15 amino acids. This entry keeps only the CDR3 DNA: 45 bases, framed from base 1. CDR1 and CDR2, looked up from the germline V gene, are SGHVS and FQNEAQ. This sequence was found in a woman aged 45-65 years in good health and CMV-seropositive. The rearranged chain carries TRBV7-8 and TRBJ2-1; 10 of the junction bases match TRBD2. Sequenced: PBMCs. The nucleotide sequence is TGTGCCAGCAGCGACCTAGCGGGGGCTAATGATGAGCAGTTCTTC. Translated, it reads CASSDLAGANDEQFF.